This T cell receptor beta chain comes out of a study of early T cells in non-severe SARS-CoV-2 infection. Study context: Alpha and beta chains were unpaired, from unsorted whole-blood bulk RNA. Study-wide findings and caveats: Anti-spike CD8 specificities were favored by VDJdb matching, whose results missed private and CD4 specificities.

Unique molecular identifier tags were affixed to discrete cDNA molecules. TCRdb fed the 5' RACE reads into MiXCR, producing one record per CDR3 protein. Of tens of thousands of distinct CDR3 sequences in the sample, about 5.3% are singletons; the top ten hold under 7%. On this clonotype itself: Its antigen is unidentified.

The ends were cut back, 1 base at V and 2 bases at J, with 18 bases in the middle. The V gene's germline CDR1 is MGHRA and CDR2 YSYEKL. The CDR3 consists of 18 residues. The TCR originated in an adult who was a healthcare worker with PCR-confirmed SARS-CoV-2 infection or an uninfected control (not recorded which). The chain has TRBV4-1 and TRBJ1-5; a weak D match, TRBD1 (5 bases). The sample consisted of whole blood, taken at baseline. This chain's CDR3 is CASSQVDLILGGNQPQHF. The CDR3 coding sequence is TGCGCCAGCAGCCAAGTTGATTTGATACTGGGGGGCAATCAGCCCCAGCATTTT.